These T cell receptor beta chains were read from a single sample in a study of T cells in Graves' hyperthyroidism and ophthalmopathy. TCRdb recomputed calls from the multiplex PCR reads with MiXCR, one row per CDR3 protein. The table shows hundreds of thousands of distinct CDR3 sequences, with more than 12% occurring only once. Sequencing input: blood. These receptors originate from a woman in her forties or fifties with Graves' ophthalmopathy. CDR3s include the opening cysteine and the closing phenylalanine or tryptophan. D genes are given only for firm matches. Size tells how often a clone was seen (once, few, many) or the class of an expanded clone, and some rows leave it out.

size,J,D,V,DNA,CDR3
few,TRBJ2-2,-,TRBV28,TGTGCCAGCAGGGAGACGAAAACCCGCGGGGAGCTGTTTTTT,CASRETKTRGELFF
many,TRBJ1-4,TRBD1,TRBV11-2,TGTGCCAGCAGTCCTCATGGAGGGGGCCCCACTAATGAAAAACTGTTTTTT,CASSPHGGGPTNEKLFF
many,TRBJ1-4,-,TRBV11-2,TGTGCCAGCAGCTTAGATCCCGAGGAAAAACTGTTTTTT,CASSLDPEEKLFF
few,TRBJ2-1,-,TRBV2,TGTGCCAGCACGAAAAGCAAAGGGCAGAACGAGCAGTTCTTC,CASTKSKGQNEQFF
-,TRBJ2-7,TRBD2,TRBV3-1,TGTGCCAGCAGCCAGGGACTAGCGGGAGGGGTGCAGTACTTC,CASSQGLAGGVQYF
-,TRBJ1-2,-,TRBV28,TGTGCCAGCAGCCCCGCGGGATTTTCCGGGGAAAACTATGGCTACACCTTC,CASSPAGFSGENYGYTF
few,TRBJ1-5,-,TRBV12-3/TRBV12-4,TGTGCCAGCAGTTTTAGGACAGTAAGTTCTTATAGCAATCAGCCCCAGCATTTT,CASSFRTVSSYSNQPQHF
many,TRBJ1-4,TRBD1,TRBV28,TGTGCCAGCAGTGGGGGACAGGGGATGAGGAATGAAAAACTGTTTTTT,CASSGGQGMRNEKLFF
few,TRBJ2-2,TRBD2,TRBV19,TGTGCCAGTACCCCCGGGACTAGTCTCACCGGGGAGCTGTTTTTT,CASTPGTSLTGELFF
few,TRBJ1-2,TRBD1,TRBV27,TGTGCCAGCAGGAAGACAGGGAGCTCATATGGCTACACCTTC,CASRKTGSSYGYTF
many,TRBJ2-7,TRBD2,TRBV12-3/TRBV12-4,TGTGCCAGCACCACGGGACTAGTCTACGAGCAGTACTTC,CASTTGLVYEQYF
many,TRBJ2-1,TRBD2,TRBV27,TGTGCCAGCAGTCACCTTCCACTAGCGGGAGTGGACAATGAGCAGTTCTTC,CASSHLPLAGVDNEQFF
few,TRBJ2-7,TRBD2,TRBV7-9,TGTGCCGGAGCGGGGCCAGCGGGACTCGGCTCCTACGAGCAGTACTTC,CAGAGPAGLGSYEQYF
-,TRBJ2-6,-,TRBV29-1,TGCAGCGTTGAAGATTCGGGGTCTGGGGCCAACGTCCTGACTTTC,CSVEDSGSGANVLTF
-,TRBJ2-3,TRBD1,TRBV12-3/TRBV12-4,TGTGCCAGCAGACTGGGACAGACCACAGATACGCAGTATTTT,CASRLGQTTDTQYF
many,TRBJ1-1,-,TRBV18,TGTGCCAGCTCACCAAAGGGAAACACTGAAGCTTTCTTT,CASSPKGNTEAFF
many,TRBJ2-3,TRBD2,TRBV27,TGTGCCAGCAGTTTAGCTAGCGGGAGTACTGCGCAGTATTTT,CASSLASGSTAQYF
many,TRBJ2-1,-,TRBV7-9,TGTGCCAGCAGCAAGAGGGGGGGAGGATACAATGAGCAGTTCTTC,CASSKRGGGYNEQFF
many,TRBJ2-3,TRBD2,TRBV5-8,TGTGCCAGCAGCGGACTAGCGGGAAGGGCTGGTACGCAGTATTTT,CASSGLAGRAGTQYF
many,TRBJ1-6,TRBD1,TRBV7-9,TGTGCCAGCACTCGGGGACAGGGTGCTTCACCCCTCCACTTT,CASTRGQGASPLHF
many,TRBJ2-1,-,TRBV20-1,TGCAGTGCTCTGAAGGGCCTATACAATGAGCAGTTCTTC,CSALKGLYNEQFF
-,TRBJ2-3,TRBD2,TRBV6-1,TGTGCCAGCAGTGAAAAGATCTCCCTAGCGGTTACTAGCACAGATACGCAGTATTTT,CASSEKISLAVTSTDTQYF
many,TRBJ2-5,-,TRBV15,TGTGCCACCAGCGGGGGCCTTCAAGAGACCCAGTACTTC,CATSGGLQETQYF
-,TRBJ2-6,TRBD1,TRBV4-2,TGTGCCAGCAGCCCGGGCCCAGGGGGCCTCCTCTCTGGGGCCAACGTCCTGACTTTC,CASSPGPGGLLSGANVLTF
-,TRBJ2-7,TRBD2,TRBV7-2,TGTGCCAGCAGCTCACACCCCTCTAGCGGGAGCCACAAGCAGTACTTC,CASSSHPSSGSHKQYF
many,TRBJ2-1,TRBD2,TRBV5-1,TGCGCCAGCAGCTTGAGTAGCGGGAGGGCCAGTGAGCAGTTCTTC,CASSLSSGRASEQFF
many,TRBJ2-1,-,TRBV6-1,TGTGCCAGCATAGAAATTTCGGGACTGGTCTACAATGAGCAGTTCTTC,CASIEISGLVYNEQFF
-,TRBJ2-3,TRBD2,TRBV18,TGTGCCAGCTCACCAGGGACTAGCGGGAGCCGAGATACGCAGTATTTT,CASSPGTSGSRDTQYF
many,TRBJ2-3,TRBD1,TRBV5-1,TGCGCCAGCAGCTTAGTGACAGGGGGCGCAACAGATACGCAGTATTTT,CASSLVTGGATDTQYF
few,TRBJ2-5,-,TRBV5-1,TGCGCCAGCAGTAAGCTGTACCAAGAGACCCAGTACTTC,CASSKLYQETQYF
-,TRBJ1-2,TRBD1,TRBV7-2,TGTGCCAGCAGCTTTCCGGGACAGCCGGGAGGAACCTTC,CASSFPGQPGGTF
many,TRBJ2-2,TRBD2,TRBV24-1,TGTGCCACCAGTGACCCGACTAGCGGGACGAACACCGGGGAGCTGTTTTTT,CATSDPTSGTNTGELFF
-,TRBJ1-1,-,TRBV5-1,TGCGCCAGCAGCTTGATTGTCGGCACTGAAGCTTTCTTT,CASSLIVGTEAFF
once,TRBJ2-1,-,TRBV24-1,TGTGCCACCAGTGATCTAGAGGGGGAGAATGAGCAGTTCTTC,CATSDLEGENEQFF
-,TRBJ1-4,-,TRBV9,TGTGCCAGCAGCGCCGCCAACCAGGGATGGTCTAATGAAAAACTGTTTTTT,CASSAANQGWSNEKLFF
many,TRBJ2-2,TRBD1,TRBV24-1,TGTGCCACCGCCGGGACAGTGAACACCGGGGAGCTGTTTTTT,CATAGTVNTGELFF
many,TRBJ1-1,-,TRBV7-3,TGTGCCAGCAGCTTAAGGGCTGGGAGAGACACTGAAGCTTTCTTT,CASSLRAGRDTEAFF
many,TRBJ1-5,-,TRBV29-1,TGCAGCGTTGAAGTTCAGGGCAATCAGCCCCAGCATTTT,CSVEVQGNQPQHF
-,TRBJ2-3,TRBD2,TRBV14,TGTGCCAGCAGCCAAGGACTAGCGGGACCTTTCGGTACGCAGTATTTT,CASSQGLAGPFGTQYF
many,TRBJ1-1,-,TRBV6-1,TGTGCCAGCAGTGACGGAGGGCGTCGGGGCACTGAAGCTTTCTTT,CASSDGGRRGTEAFF
-,TRBJ2-5,-,TRBV30,TGTGCCTGGAGGGGGACACTCCAAGAGACCCGGTACTTC,CAWRGTLQETRYF
many,TRBJ2-3,TRBD1,TRBV20-1,TGCAGTGCTAGAGTGGACAGGGGCTACACAGATACGCAGTATTTT,CSARVDRGYTDTQYF
-,TRBJ2-7,TRBD1,TRBV6-1,TGTGCCAGCACAAACAGGGGTAAGGGCGAGCAGTACTTC,CASTNRGKGEQYF
many,TRBJ2-7,TRBD2,TRBV27,TGTGCCAGCAGTTTCGGTAGCGGGAGTGTGAGAGAGCAGTACTTC,CASSFGSGSVREQYF
-,TRBJ2-5,-,TRBV2,TGTGCCAGCAGTGAAGATACAGCTTCGGAACAAGAGACCCAGTACTTC,CASSEDTASEQETQYF
-,TRBJ2-1,-,TRBV19,TGTGCCAGTAGTATAGATTGGGACATCCGCAATGAGCAGTTCTTC,CASSIDWDIRNEQFF
many,TRBJ2-5,TRBD2,TRBV7-2,TGTGCCAGCAGCTTAGCGAGCGGGAGGGCCGGAAAGACCCAGTACTTC,CASSLASGRAGKTQYF
many,TRBJ2-3,TRBD1,TRBV11-3,TGTGCCAGCAGCTTATCGGGACAGAGACACACAGATACGCAGTATTTT,CASSLSGQRHTDTQYF
many,TRBJ1-5,TRBD1,TRBV28,TGTGCCAGCAGTTTCAGGGGGATTAATCAGCCCCAGCATTTT,CASSFRGINQPQHF